This TCR beta chain was recovered during a study of CD8 T cells in Susac syndrome. General study findings and limits: The study's TCR sequencing and HLA analysis covered a relatively small number of individuals, and the study acknowledged this.

Random-hexamer reverse transcription was applied to about 0.45 to 1 ug RNA. Amplification of the TCR beta CDR3 was carried out by immunoSEQ multiplex PCR, which spanned a total of 54 Vbeta and 13 Jbeta segments. TCRdb recomputed calls from the immunoSEQ multiplex PCR reads with MiXCR, one row per CDR3 protein. Here the sample spans roughly 160,000 distinct CDR3 sequences, around 94% being singletons. On this clonotype: The antigen is unknown.

CD8+ and CD4+ blood T cells underwent TCR beta sequencing. It was healthy donors who served as the controls, matched for age and sex. The sequenced sample was CD4+ T cells from PBMCs. This sequence originates from a human donor in good health.

The CDR3: CASSVGDRSPLHF. The CDR3 nucleotides are TGTGCCAGCAGCGTCGGGGATCGTTCACCCCTCCACTTT. This chain links TRBV9 with TRBJ1-6; D gene ambiguous. The germline V and J ends were trimmed by 2 bases and 9 bases, with 9 bases remaining between them. Germline assignment: CDR1 SGDLS and CDR2 YYNGEE. This CDR3 has 13 amino acids.